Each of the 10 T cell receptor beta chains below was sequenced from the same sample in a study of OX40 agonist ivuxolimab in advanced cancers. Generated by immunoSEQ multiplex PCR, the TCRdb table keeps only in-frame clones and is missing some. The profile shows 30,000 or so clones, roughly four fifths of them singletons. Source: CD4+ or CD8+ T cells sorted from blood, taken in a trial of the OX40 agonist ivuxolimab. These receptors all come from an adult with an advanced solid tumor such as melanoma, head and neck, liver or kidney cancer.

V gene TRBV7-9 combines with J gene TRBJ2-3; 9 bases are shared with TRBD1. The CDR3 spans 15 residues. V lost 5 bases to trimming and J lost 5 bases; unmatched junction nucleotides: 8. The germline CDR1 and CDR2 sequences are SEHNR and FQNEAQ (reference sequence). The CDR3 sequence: CASSDPQGALDTQYF. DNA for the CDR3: TGTGCCAGCAGCGACCCACAGGGGGCGTTAGATACGCAGTATTTT.

CDR3 protein: CASSAGLAGSYEQYF. In nucleotides, the CDR3 is TGTGCCAGCAGTGCGGGACTAGCGGGCTCCTACGAGCAGTACTTC. The rearrangement links TRBV6-1 to TRBJ2-7; the match to TRBD2 covers 12 bases. Unmatched junction bases numbered 1, after V lost 4 bases and J lost 0 bases. CDR1 and CDR2 (germline): MNHNS, SASEGT. The CDR3 extends over 15 amino acids.

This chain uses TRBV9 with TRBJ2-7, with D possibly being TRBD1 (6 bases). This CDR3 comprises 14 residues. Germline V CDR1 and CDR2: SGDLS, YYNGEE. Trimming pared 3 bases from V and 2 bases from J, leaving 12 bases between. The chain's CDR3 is CASSGRDITYEQYF. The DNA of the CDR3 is TGTGCCAGCAGCGGCCGGGACATCACCTACGAGCAGTACTTC.

Here the CDR3 reads CAWSALGNEQFF. CDR3 DNA sequence: TGTGCCTGGAGTGCTCTAGGGAATGAGCAGTTCTTC. The gene calls are TRBV30 and TRBJ2-1; D gene uncertain. Germline CDR1 and CDR2: GTSNPN and SVGIG (reference sequence). The CDR3 spans 12 residues. The V gene lost 1 base and the J gene lost 7 bases, with 8 bases spanning the gap.

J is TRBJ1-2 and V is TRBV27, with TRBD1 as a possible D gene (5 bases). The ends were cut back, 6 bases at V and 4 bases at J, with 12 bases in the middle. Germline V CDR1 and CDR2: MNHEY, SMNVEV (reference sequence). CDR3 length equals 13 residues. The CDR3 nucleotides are TGTGCCAGCAGCCCAGGACAAAGCTATGGCTACACCTTC. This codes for CASSPGQSYGYTF.

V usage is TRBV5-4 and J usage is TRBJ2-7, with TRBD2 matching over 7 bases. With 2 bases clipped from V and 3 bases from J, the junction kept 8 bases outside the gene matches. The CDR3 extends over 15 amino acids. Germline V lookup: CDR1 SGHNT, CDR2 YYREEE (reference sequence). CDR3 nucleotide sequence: TGTGCCAGCAGCTTCTCGCCTAGCGGAAGCTACGAGCAGTACTTC. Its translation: CASSFSPSGSYEQYF.

The CDR3 loop is CASNEGRTDTQYF. The CDR3, as DNA: TGCGCCAGCAACGAAGGTCGGACAGATACGCAGTATTTT. The rearrangement links TRBV10-2 to TRBJ2-3; D is unresolved. Per the germline V gene, CDR1 is WSHSY and CDR2 is SAAADI. The CDR3 sequence is 13 residues long. Trimming left V 7 bases short and J 3 bases short, with 11 bases between.

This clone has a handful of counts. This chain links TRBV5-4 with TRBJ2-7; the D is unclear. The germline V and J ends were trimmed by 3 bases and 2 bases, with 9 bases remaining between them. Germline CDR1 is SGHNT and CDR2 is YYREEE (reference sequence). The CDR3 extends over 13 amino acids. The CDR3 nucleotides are TGTGCCAGCAGCTCGGGTAGTCCCTACGAGCAGTACTTC. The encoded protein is CASSSGSPYEQYF. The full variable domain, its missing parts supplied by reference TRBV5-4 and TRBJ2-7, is ETGVTQSPTHLIKTRGQQVTLRCSSQSGHNTVSWYQQALGQGPQFIFQYYREEENGRGNFPPRFSGLQFPNYSSELNVNALELDDSALYLCASSSGSPYEQYFGPGTRLTVT.

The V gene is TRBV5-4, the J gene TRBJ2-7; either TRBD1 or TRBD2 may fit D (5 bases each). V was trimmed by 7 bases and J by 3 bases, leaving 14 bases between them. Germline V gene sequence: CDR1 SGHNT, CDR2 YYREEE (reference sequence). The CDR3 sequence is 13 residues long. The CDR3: CASGQGPGYEQYF. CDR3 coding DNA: TGTGCCAGCGGCCAGGGACCGGGCTACGAGCAGTACTTC.

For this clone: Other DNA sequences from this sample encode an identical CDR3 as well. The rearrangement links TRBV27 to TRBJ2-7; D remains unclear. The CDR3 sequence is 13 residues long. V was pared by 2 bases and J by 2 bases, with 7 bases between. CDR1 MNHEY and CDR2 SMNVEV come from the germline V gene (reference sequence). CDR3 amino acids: CASSLTGPYEQYF. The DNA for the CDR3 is TGTGCCAGCAGTTTAACGGGTCCCTACGAGCAGTACTTC.